Below, 21 T cell receptor beta chains from the same sample are listed, as sequenced in a study of cytomegalovirus exposure and HLA in healthy donors. The PCR had 60 Vbeta and 13 Jbeta primers. The data were produced by immunoSEQ multiplex PCR, yet TCRdb's version contains in-frame clones alone and is incomplete. The repertoire includes 90,000 to 150,000 clones, approximately 79% of them detected once, and approximately 16% sits in the top ten. Sequencing was performed on PBMCs. These receptors all stem from a man in his fifties in good health and CMV-seropositive.

The table lists this clone with a few counts. The V gene is TRBV11-3, the J gene TRBJ1-6; TRBD1 aligns across 9 bases. This CDR3 is 17 amino acids long. In germline, CDR1 is SGHNT, CDR2 YENEEA. With V trimmed by 5 bases and J by 8 bases, 13 bases remained unmatched. CDR3 region: CASSPYGPGTGYSPLHF. The CDR3 nucleotides are TGTGCCAGCAGCCCGTACGGTCCCGGGACAGGGTATTCACCCCTCCACTTT.

The V gene is TRBV5-4, the J gene TRBJ2-3; tentatively, D is TRBD2 (6 bases). The CDR3 length is 14 residues. V was clipped by 1 base and J by 5 bases, with 11 bases between them. The V gene's germline CDR1 is SGHNT and CDR2 YYREEE (reference sequence). The CDR3 DNA follows: TGTGCCAGCAGCTTGCCGGGGGATTTAGATACGCAGTATTTT. Translating it yields CASSLPGDLDTQYF.

The sample holds a few counts of this clone. J is TRBJ2-1 and V is TRBV15; 8 bases are shared with TRBD2. Germline CDR1 LNHNV, CDR2 YYDKDF (reference sequence). This CDR3 has 16 amino acids. Unmatched junction bases numbered 5, after V lost 0 bases and J lost 4 bases. CDR3 DNA: TGTGCCACCAGCAGAGAGGGTATAGCGGGGTACAATGAGCAGTTCTTC. It codes for CATSREGIAGYNEQFF.

The J gene is TRBJ2-3, the V gene TRBV18, with D hard to call. V was clipped by 3 bases and J by 9 bases, with 10 bases between them. Germline loops: CDR1 KGHSH, CDR2 LQKENI. CDR3 size: 12 residues. The CDR3 spells CASSPRSRTQYF. The CDR3 region has the DNA TGTGCCAGCTCACCTAGGAGCCGCACGCAGTATTTT.

This sequence joins TRBV28 and TRBJ2-7; 9 bases align to TRBD1. Germline V gives CDR1 MDHEN, CDR2 SYDVKM. V shed 2 bases, J shed 2 bases, and the junction held 10 bases outside the gene matches. The CDR3 runs 17 residues. The chain's CDR3 is CASSLALGQGYPYEQYF. DNA for the CDR3: TGTGCCAGCAGTTTAGCCCTCGGACAGGGGTATCCCTACGAGCAGTACTTC. Based on the CDR3 plus reference TRBV28 and TRBJ2-7, the full variable domain is DVKVTQSSRYLVKRTGEKVFLECVQDMDHENMFWYRQDPGLGLRLIYFSYDVKMKEKGDIPEGYSVSREKKERFSLILESASTNQTSMYLCASSLALGQGYPYEQYFGPGTRLTVT.

The V and J genes are TRBV9 and TRBJ2-2; 8 nucleotides agree with TRBD1. This CDR3 is built from 13 residues. V trimming: 7 bases; J trimming: 7 bases; junction bases outside the gene matches: 6. The germline CDR1 and CDR2 sequences are SGDLS and YYNGEE. This chain's CDR3 is CASRDRGSGELFF. The CDR3 region has the DNA TGTGCCAGCCGTGACAGGGGCAGCGGGGAGCTGTTTTTT.

The V and J genes are TRBV13 and TRBJ2-3, with D possibly being TRBD1 (6 bases). Trimming pared 6 bases from V and 2 bases from J, leaving 15 bases between. The CDR3 covers 15 residues. Germline V gene lookup returns CDR1 PRHDT and CDR2 FYEKMQ (reference sequence). The CDR3 DNA follows: TGTGCCAGCAGGCCCAGGGGCCGATTCACAGATACGCAGTATTTT. This encodes CASRPRGRFTDTQYF.

The chain combines TRBV11-2 with TRBJ2-3, with a possible D match to TRBD2 (6 bases). This CDR3 is built from 16 residues. V was pared by 5 bases and J by 2 bases, with 17 bases between. Germline V gene lookup returns CDR1 SGHAT and CDR2 FQNNGV. CDR3 sequence reads: CASSLVGGGVTDTQYF. In nucleotides, the CDR3 is TGTGCCAGCAGCCTAGTGGGAGGCGGGGTCACAGATACGCAGTATTTT.

This chain links TRBV10-3 with TRBJ1-2, with D possibly being TRBD1 (5 bases). Germline CDR1 is ENHRY and CDR2 is SYGVKD. Trimming left V 0 bases short and J 7 bases short, with 21 bases between. CDR3 size: 17 residues. The CDR3 reads CAISESLPGRPGGGYTF. DNA for the CDR3: TGTGCCATCAGTGAGTCGCTGCCCGGGCGACCCGGGGGTGGCTACACCTTC.

The rearrangement links TRBV15 to TRBJ1-5; a weak D match, TRBD1 (5 bases). CDR1 is LNHNV, CDR2 YYDKDF, per germline (reference sequence). This CDR3 spans 15 amino acids. Trimming removed 5 bases from V and 4 bases from J, with 15 bases in between. CDR3 coding DNA: TGTGCCACCAGCCGAGCGGGGGGAGGGAATCAGCCCCAGCATTTT. It translates to CATSRAGGGNQPQHF.

The genes are TRBV5-1 and TRBJ1-1; the D gene is possibly TRBD1 (6 bases). V lost 5 bases and J 0 bases, leaving 14 bases between the germline ends. Germline lookup yields CDR1 SGHRS and CDR2 YFSETQ. The CDR3 has 15 amino acids. CDR3 residues: CASSMGANMNTEAFF. The CDR3 DNA follows: TGCGCCAGCAGTATGGGGGCTAATATGAACACTGAAGCTTTCTTT.

The chain couples TRBV19 to TRBJ2-7; D not certain. Trimming pared 9 bases from V and 3 bases from J, leaving 12 bases between. CDR1 and CDR2 from the germline V gene are LNHDA and SQIVND (reference sequence). This CDR3 spans 12 amino acids. The CDR3 spells CASGVYDYEQYF. CDR3 in DNA: TGTGCCAGCGGTGTTTATGACTACGAGCAGTACTTC.

J is TRBJ2-7 and V is TRBV19; D remains ambiguous. V was clipped by 5 bases and J by 0 bases, with 11 bases between them. Germline CDR1 is LNHDA and CDR2 is SQIVND (reference sequence). The CDR3 covers 14 residues. The chain's CDR3 is CASSAGWSSYEQYF. The DNA for the CDR3 is TGTGCCAGTAGTGCCGGATGGAGCTCCTACGAGCAGTACTTC.

The genes are TRBV2 and TRBJ1-5, with 8 bases that match TRBD1. After removal of 5 bases from V and 7 bases from J, the junction contained 4 bases not matched to a gene. The germline gives CDR1 SNHLY, CDR2 FYNNEI. The CDR3 runs 13 residues. CDR3 bases: TGTGCCAGCAGTCGAGCAGGGGGCCAGCCCCAGCATTTT. Its translation is CASSRAGGQPQHF.

The genes are TRBV21-1 and TRBJ1-2; TRBD1, the table's D call, lacks a check against the DNA. TRBV21-1 represents a pseudogene. The CDR3 has 13 residues. The CDR3 nucleotides are TGTGCCAGCAGCAAAAGACAGGACTATGGCTACACCTTC. It translates to CASSKRQDYGYTF.

This clone was seen more than once but under ten times. V and J are TRBV6-6 and TRBJ1-5; D uncertain. V lost 4 bases and J lost 6, with 10 bases in between. Germline V gene lookup returns CDR1 MNHNY and CDR2 SVGAGI (reference sequence). The CDR3 length is 13 residues. CDR3 region: CASSFQGSQPQHF. CDR3 bases: TGTGCCAGCAGTTTCCAAGGGAGTCAGCCCCAGCATTTT.

The chain carries TRBV7-9 and TRBJ2-2; no firm D call. The germline CDR1 and CDR2 sequences are SEHNR and FQNEAQ (reference sequence). This CDR3 has 15 amino acids. Trimming shortened V by 1 base and J by 1 base, and 7 bases separated the two germline ends. CDR3 protein: CASSLDVLNTGELFF. The CDR3 region has the DNA TGTGCCAGCAGCTTAGATGTACTGAACACCGGGGAGCTGTTTTTT.

In its sample, this clone was seen a few times. The rearrangement joins TRBV18 to TRBJ1-2, with D hard to call. Trimming removed 0 bases at V and 4 bases at J, with 12 bases between. Looked up from germline, CDR1 is KGHSH and CDR2 is LQKENI. The CDR3 sequence is 15 residues long. The CDR3 region is CASSPPGVKTYGYTF. The CDR3 coding sequence is TGTGCCAGCTCACCACCGGGAGTGAAGACCTATGGCTACACCTTC.

The rearrangement joins TRBV15 to TRBJ2-1; 7 bases map to TRBD1. The germline V gene has CDR1 LNHNV and CDR2 YYDKDF (reference sequence). J lost 4 bases, V lost 8 bases, and 20 bases had no gene match. The CDR3 has 18 amino acids. The CDR3 region has the DNA TGTGCCACCGGTCCAAACCGCCTCCGGGACAGACCATACAATGAGCAGTTCTTC. Residues: CATGPNRLRDRPYNEQFF.

The chain links TRBV19 to TRBJ2-1, with D possibly being TRBD2 (5 bases). With 3 bases removed from V and 3 bases from J, the gap between germline ends came to 18 bases. The CDR3 covers 17 residues. From germline, CDR1 is LNHDA and CDR2 SQIVND (reference sequence). CDR3 coding DNA: TGTGCCAGTAGTATCCGTTTCGACTTCCGGGGCTACAATGAGCAGTTCTTC. It codes for CASSIRFDFRGYNEQFF.

The rearrangement uses TRBV5-1 and TRBJ1-1, with TRBD1 matching over 11 bases. The trim removed 4 bases at V and 3 bases at J, leaving 5 bases unmatched. Germline-derived CDR1 and CDR2 are SGHRS and YFSETQ. The CDR3 covers 15 residues. CDR3 loop: CASSPRTGGYTEAFF. CDR3 coding DNA: TGCGCCAGCAGCCCACGGACAGGGGGCTACACTGAAGCTTTCTTT.